This is a list of T cell receptor beta chains from one sample in a study of cytomegalovirus exposure and HLA in healthy donors. Here immunoSEQ multiplex PCR was the method, and the copy in TCRdb shows in-frame clones only, minus some. The sample has 78,000 or so clones; around 62% are singletons. The source material was PBMCs. The receptors derive from a male donor in good health and CMV-seropositive. CDR3s include the opening cysteine and the closing phenylalanine or tryptophan. The order of the fields is clone size, J gene, V gene, CDR3 protein. Only part of the rows carry a size: once, few, many, or a class if the clone is expanded.

.	TRBJ2-7	TRBV4-1	CASSQDSPGLGDEQYF
.	TRBJ1-1	TRBV5-6	CASSLRRLNTEAFF
.	TRBJ1-5	TRBV28	CAISLVGRPQHF
.	TRBJ1-6	TRBV15	CATSSGATVRPLDNSPLHF
.	TRBJ1-2	TRBV2	CASSGDRYAYTF
.	TRBJ1-1	TRBV15	CATSRDPRGGAFF
few	TRBJ2-1	TRBV14	CASSQRGGGGYNEQFF
.	TRBJ2-7	TRBV11-1	CASSLSGGAYEQYF
.	TRBJ2-7	TRBV9	CASSPYRDSSYEQYF
.	TRBJ2-5	TRBV28	CASIPSGGAGVVTETQYF
.	TRBJ1-5	TRBV19	CASSIGQRTQPQHF